Listed below are T cell receptor beta chains from one sample, sequenced in a study of blood T cell repertoires in COVID-19. The method was immunoSEQ multiplex PCR; TCRdb's version includes in-frame clones alone and lacks a portion of them. The table records some 180,000 clones, over 80% of them present only once. The sequencing input was PBMCs or T cells enriched from blood (not recorded which). These TCRs come from a woman aged 25 to 39 who had been exposed to COVID-19. Both conserved end residues are part of each CDR3.

cdr3_aa	v_call	j_call
CASSPETGGGQPQHF	TRBV18	TRBJ1-5
CASNTASGNTIYF	TRBV19	TRBJ1-3
CASSPAPGYEQYF	TRBV13	TRBJ2-7
CASSLSPGGTGELFF	TRBV5-1	TRBJ2-2
CASMGGISDQPQHF	TRBV2	TRBJ1-5
CSVDVGDRGYTF	TRBV29-1	TRBJ1-2
CASSRGGGEYEQYF	TRBV6-5	TRBJ2-7
CASRKHRDPTKQYF	TRBV13	TRBJ2-7
CASSPRGERGTEAFF	TRBV11-3	TRBJ1-1
CASSPRGTWPQHF	TRBV6-5	TRBJ1-5
CASSHKGRISPYGYTF	TRBV11-2	TRBJ1-2
CASSFKLAGTDTQYF	TRBV7-3	TRBJ2-3
CASSLDRANEQFF	TRBV5-1	TRBJ2-1
CASSQEIRGPTPNHF	TRBV3-1/TRBV3-2	TRBJ1-5
CASSHTSGGLYEQFF	TRBV7-2	TRBJ2-1
CASSPGQGNYGYTF	TRBV19	TRBJ1-2
CASSPQRRTGDTEAFF	TRBV5-8	TRBJ1-1
CASSDGLLGNTIYF	TRBV10-1	TRBJ1-3
CASSLVPGETQYF	TRBV7-6	TRBJ2-5
CATSRAWDRGTQPQHF	TRBV15	TRBJ1-5
CSVAGPQGPYQETQYF	TRBV29-1	TRBJ2-5
CASSQTTDEQFF	TRBV4-2	TRBJ2-1
CSASRGEQFF	TRBV20-1	TRBJ2-1
CASSQEGGLGQPQHF	TRBV3-1/TRBV3-2	TRBJ1-5
CASSHGHRYGYTF	TRBV3-1/TRBV3-2	TRBJ1-2
CASSSGTGFYGYTF	TRBV5-6	TRBJ1-2
CSVRRGNTEAFF	TRBV29-1	TRBJ1-1
CASSFRAGALGNQETQYF	TRBV5-6	TRBJ2-5
CASSFPGGAEAFF	TRBV27	TRBJ1-1
CASSIQRGSYEQYF	TRBV19	TRBJ2-7
CASSRGGGQSSYEQYF	TRBV27	TRBJ2-7
CASSPEGGGNEKLFF	TRBV5-1	TRBJ1-4
CASSADRAEQFF	TRBV2	TRBJ2-1
CASSHSNYGYTF	TRBV11-2	TRBJ1-2
CASSLGGQSAFF	TRBV5-6	TRBJ1-1
CASSQDTGGAGETQYF	TRBV4-1	TRBJ2-5
CATGGTGSYEQYF	TRBV15	TRBJ2-7
CASSSTGSVGYTF	TRBV7-8	TRBJ1-2
CASSLPRTSSNQPQHF	TRBV28	TRBJ1-5
CASSLVGSGVPQETQYF	TRBV7-7	TRBJ2-5
CAISESGRGPDTQYF	TRBV10-3	TRBJ2-3
CASSLGAGRNQPQHF	TRBV5-5	TRBJ1-5